This TCR beta chain was sequenced in a study of cytomegalovirus exposure and HLA in healthy donors. Turning to the study itself: About 85 million unique TCR sequences came from HLA-typed donors in an early release.

General study points: In a later analysis, several top co-occurrence clusters appeared linked to parvovirus B19, influenza, CMV and Epstein-Barr virus.

Germline CDR1 reads LGHNA; CDR2 reads YSLEER. V trimming: 0 bases; J trimming: 7 bases; junction bases outside the gene matches: 11. The CDR3 contains 17 residues. This clone showed up just a few times. The antigen remains undetermined. 13 Jbeta primers and 60 Vbeta primers were used for the PCR. Profiling relied on immunoSEQ multiplex PCR, and the TCRdb table lists in-frame clones only, not all of them. The repertoire holds under 70,000 clones, 65% to 70% seen once, with roughly 2.1% in the top ten. Source material: PBMCs. This clonotype was sampled from a woman between 25 and 40 years old in good health and CMV-seronegative. The rearrangement joins TRBV4-3 to TRBJ2-2; 7 nucleotides match TRBD2. CDR3 coding DNA: TGCGCCAGCAGCCAAGAGACTTTGCAGCGGGGTGGCGGGGAGCTGTTTTTT. Translating it yields CASSQETLQRGGGELFF.